Below, 17 T cell receptor beta chains from the same sample are listed, as sequenced in a study of graft-versus-host responses after intestinal transplantation (dated by TCRdb to about 2021). No antigen has been assigned to these receptors. Interpreted using the paper, the time point label stands for: cells obtained before transplantation from donor or recipient. The library was obtained by the immunoSEQ multiplex PCR assay. TCRdb mirrors the immuneACCESS table, restricted to in-frame sequences. Some clones are absent from its copies; in checked studies, under half trace to an unresolved V gene, and the reason for the others is unknown. The sample includes some 92,000 clones, with just under 95% observed a single time. The ten largest clones capture roughly 0.3% of the sample. The material sequenced was unstimulated CD4+ T cells sorted from spleen or lymph node cells, taken before intestinal transplant. The receptor source for this set is a human donor who received an intestinal transplant.

The chain carries TRBV5-1 and TRBJ2-2, with 14 bases matching TRBD2. The CDR3 length is 18 residues. With V trimmed by 0 bases and J by 1 base, 2 bases remained unmatched. Per the germline V gene, CDR1 is SGHRS and CDR2 is YFSETQ. The CDR3 spells CASSLAGTSGGNTGELFF. For the CDR3, the DNA is TGCGCCAGCAGCTTGGCCGGGACTAGCGGGGGGAACACCGGGGAGCTGTTTTTT.

This rearrangement joins TRBV29-1 to TRBJ1-2; D is uncertain. The CDR3 contains 12 residues. Looked up from germline, CDR1 is SQVTM and CDR2 is ANQGSEA. CDR3 nucleotides: TGCAGTGGCGGCAGTCAATCCTATGGCTACACCTTC. Translating gives CSGGSQSYGYTF.

This clone occurred once. This rearrangement joins TRBV27 to TRBJ2-5, with D hard to call. Germline V lookup: CDR1 MNHEY, CDR2 SMNVEV (reference sequence). There are 14 residues in the CDR3. The V end was cut by 6 bases, the J end by 5 bases, with 16 bases between. As DNA, the CDR3 is TGTGCCAGCAGCTTCCGGGCAATGTCGGAGACCCAGTACTTC. The encoded protein is CASSFRAMSETQYF.

In DNA, the CDR3 is TGCAGTGCTAGGCGGAACACTGAAGCTTTCTTT. Translation gives CSARRNTEAFF. The chain links TRBV20-1 to TRBJ1-1; D is ambiguous. This CDR3 is 11 amino acids long. In germline, CDR1 is DFQATT, CDR2 SNEGSKA (reference sequence). Trimming cost V 3 bases and J 1 base, with 3 bases left between them.

This clone was picked up one time. The chain couples TRBV27 to TRBJ1-2; D remains unclear. CDR3 length: 13 amino acids. The V end lost 2 bases, the J end lost 8 bases, and 12 bases lay between the germline ends. Germline CDR1 is MNHEY and CDR2 is SMNVEV (reference sequence). In DNA, the CDR3 is TGTGCCAGCAGTTTAAACTGGGCGGGGGGCTACACCTTC. It specifies CASSLNWAGGYTF.

This chain uses TRBV6-1 with TRBJ1-1; TRBD1 might be the D (6 bases). V was pared by 6 bases and J by 0 bases, with 11 bases between. The CDR3 is 14 amino acids. Germline-derived CDR1 and CDR2 are MNHNS and SASEGT. The CDR3 DNA follows: TGTGCCAGCAGAGACAGGCTAATGAACACTGAAGCTTTCTTT. Translation: CASRDRLMNTEAFF.

This rearrangement joins TRBV18 to TRBJ2-1; 8 bases fit TRBD1. V shed 2 bases and J 4 bases; nucleotides not matched to a gene: 4. Germline V gives CDR1 KGHSH, CDR2 LQKENI. This CDR3 has 15 residues. The CDR3: CASSPSRTGYNEQFF. CDR3 in DNA: TGTGCCAGCTCACCATCGAGGACAGGGTACAATGAGCAGTTCTTC.

This clone was observed a handful of times. The chain is built from TRBV14 and TRBJ1-3; 9 nucleotides agree with TRBD1. From germline, CDR1 is SGHDN and CDR2 FVKESK. The V gene end was trimmed by 2 bases and the J gene end by 5 bases; junction bases not matched to a gene: 1. CDR3 length equals 14 residues. DNA for the CDR3: TGTGCCAGCAGCCAATACAGGGGGCGAAACACCATATATTTT. Translated, it gives CASSQYRGRNTIYF.

The count of this clone is one. The rearrangement joins TRBV6-6 to TRBJ2-5, with 8 positions matching TRBD1. After removal of 6 bases from V and 4 bases from J, the junction contained 4 bases not matched to a gene. Germline CDR1 and CDR2: MNHNY and SVGAGI (reference sequence). This CDR3 region has 13 residues. CDR3 sequence (DNA): TGTGCCAGCAGCTACAGGGGGGCAGAGACCCAGTACTTC. Its translation: CASSYRGAETQYF.

Points on this clone: This specimen includes other DNA sequences encoding the same CDR3. This chain joins TRBV27 and TRBJ1-1; D remains unclear. The CDR3 totals 12 residues. Trimming left V 5 bases short and J 1 base short, with 5 bases between. Germline CDR1 and CDR2: MNHEY and SMNVEV (reference sequence). The CDR3 DNA sequence: TGTGCCAGCAGTGACCGGAACACTGAAGCTTTCTTT. Amino acid sequence: CASSDRNTEAFF.

The chain couples TRBV5-7 to TRBJ1-2, with D tentatively TRBD1 (6 bases). TRBV5-7 is an ORF, and what it does is uncertain. The CDR3 consists of 15 residues. Trimming took 4 bases from V and 6 from J, leaving 19 bases between them. The CDR3 coding sequence is TGTGCCAGCAGCCGGAGTGGGGGGCGATGGAATGGCTACACCTTC. This sequence encodes CASSRSGGRWNGYTF.

V gene TRBV7-2 combines with J gene TRBJ2-5; TRBD2 agrees at 9 bases. Germline CDR1 SGHTA, CDR2 FQGNSA. V dropped 4 bases and J dropped 3; count of bases not matched to a gene: 6. The CDR3 has 15 residues. The DNA of the CDR3 is TGTGCCAGCAGCTCAGCTAGCGGGACGAAAGAGACCCAGTACTTC. The encoded protein is CASSSASGTKETQYF. Together with reference TRBV7-2 and TRBJ2-5, the CDR3 gives the full variable domain: GAGVSQSPSNKVTEKGKDVELRCDPISGHTALYWYRQSLGQGLEFLIYFQGNSAPDKSGLPSDRFSAERTGGSVSTLTIQRTQQEDSAVYLCASSSASGTKETQYFGPGTRLLVL.

A few counts support this clone. The V and J genes are TRBV19 and TRBJ2-7, with 9 bases aligning to TRBD1. Germline assignment: CDR1 LNHDA and CDR2 SQIVND (reference sequence). V shed 6 bases and J 2 bases; nucleotides not matched to a gene: 5. This CDR3 region has 14 residues. The CDR3 spells CASRAGTGTYEQYF. The DNA of the CDR3 is TGTGCCAGTAGGGCCGGGACAGGGACCTACGAGCAGTACTTC.

The gene calls are TRBV20-1 and TRBJ1-1, with 8 bases that match TRBD1. Germline V gives CDR1 DFQATT, CDR2 SNEGSKA (reference sequence). CDR3 size: 10 residues. The ends lost 4 bases at V and 9 bases at J; junction bases unmatched: 1. Here the CDR3 DNA reads TGCAGTGCTACAGGGGGCCAAGCTTTCTTT. Protein product: CSATGGQAFF.

As DNA, the CDR3 is TGCGCCAGCATTGGCGCTAGCGGGAGTCAGACCCAGTACTTC. It is translated as CASIGASGSQTQYF. The genes are TRBV10-2 and TRBJ2-5; 10 nucleotides line up with TRBD2. V was pared by 7 bases and J by 6 bases, with 8 bases of the junction left unmatched. This CDR3 region has 14 residues. In germline, CDR1 is WSHSY, CDR2 SAAADI.

This clone was observed a few times. This sequence joins TRBV7-6 and TRBJ2-7; unclear D gene. CDR3 size: 11 residues. V lost 2 bases, J lost 5 bases, and 4 bases lay in between. Germline V gene sequence: CDR1 SGHVS, CDR2 FNYEAQ. CDR3 sequence: CASSLNDEQYF. The CDR3 nucleotides read TGTGCCAGCAGCTTAAACGACGAGCAGTACTTC.

The genes are TRBV5-1 and TRBJ2-3; TRBD2 agrees at 10 bases. Germline V gene data show CDR1 as SGHRS and CDR2 as YFSETQ. This CDR3 contains 15 residues. The trim removed 4 bases at V and 3 bases at J, leaving 5 bases unmatched. CDR3 coding DNA: TGCGCCAGCAGCGTTAGTAGCGGGAGGACAGATACGCAGTATTTT. Translation: CASSVSSGRTDTQYF.